There are a few counts of the clone carrying this T cell receptor (beta chain). Antigen specificity is unknown. This CDR3 has 14 residues. V shed 5 bases, J shed 3 bases, and the junction held 4 bases outside the gene matches. These data come from a study of identical twins. Broader study findings: Insertions were reduced in abundant cord blood beta clonotypes but not in memory repertoires. Invariant MAIT and iNKT cells are populations that could partly confound zero-insertion analyses. Surplus twin overlap in beta out-of-frame sequences was less pronounced. Modeled out-of-frame TCR alpha sharing in monozygotic twins fell below observed levels.

TCRdb itself ran the 5' RACE reads through MiXCR, one entry per CDR3 protein. The table lists hundreds of thousands of distinct CDR3 sequences, more than 9% of them singletons. These data were also filed under a second study, of yellow fever vaccine responses in identical twins.

The chain uses TRBV12-3 or TRBV12-4 and TRBJ1-2; 9 nucleotides match TRBD1. Sequencing was done on a sample of PBMCs. This clonotype was sampled from a woman aged 18 to 35 in good health. The CDR3 nucleotides are TGTGCCAGCAGTAAGGGACAGGGAGACTATGGCTACACCTTC. Its protein is CASSKGQGDYGYTF.